These 29 T cell receptor beta chains share one sample of origin, sequenced in a study of blood T cell repertoires in COVID-19. Using immunoSEQ multiplex PCR, the repertoire was profiled, and TCRdb retains in-frame clones only, with some absent. The sample consists of 200,000 or so clones, roughly 81% of them appearing once. The specimen was peripheral blood. The receptors stem from a woman over 75 with COVID-19, enrolled during active disease.

The chain has TRBV10-3 and TRBJ1-2, with TRBD1 matching over 7 bases. This CDR3 comprises 16 residues. Germline-derived CDR1 and CDR2 are ENHRY and SYGVKD. Germline trimming cut 2 bases from V and 4 bases from J; bases unmatched to any gene: 10. The CDR3 DNA follows: TGTGCCATCAGTGAGCCACCGCGAGACAGGGCCTATGGCTACACCTTC. It is translated as CAISEPPRDRAYGYTF.

The chain joins TRBV7-8 to TRBJ2-1; no definite D call. The V and J ends lost 0 bases and 4 bases respectively, with 10 bases between them. In germline, CDR1 is SGHVS, CDR2 FQNEAQ. The CDR3 spans 15 residues. The CDR3 bases are TGTGCCAGCAGCTTAGCGGCCGACTTATACAATGAGCAGTTCTTC. Its translation: CASSLAADLYNEQFF.

This clone appeared a few times. This rearrangement joins TRBV2 to TRBJ2-7; weak D call: TRBD1 (5 bases). Germline V gene data show CDR1 as SNHLY and CDR2 as FYNNEI. The CDR3 covers 15 residues. Trimming removed 3 bases from V and 0 bases from J, with 12 bases in between. The CDR3 nucleotides read TGTGCCAGCAGTGAGGGCAGGGTTAACTCCTACGAGCAGTACTTC. Protein product: CASSEGRVNSYEQYF. The full variable domain, rest sourced from reference TRBV2 and TRBJ2-7, is EPEVTQTPSHQVTQMGQEVILRCVPISNHLYFYWYRQILGQKVEFLVSFYNNEISEKSEIFDDQFSVERPDGSNFTLKIRSTKLEDSAMYFCASSEGRVNSYEQYFGPGTRLTVT.

The rearrangement links TRBV9 to TRBJ2-2; D might be TRBD1 (5 bases). CDR1 is SGDLS, CDR2 YYNGEE, per germline. The V end lost 2 bases, the J end lost 4 bases, and 9 bases lay between the germline ends. The length of the CDR3 is 14 residues. The CDR3 DNA reads TGTGCCAGCAGCGTTACAGGAACCACCGGGGAGCTGTTTTTT. Protein sequence: CASSVTGTTGELFF.

The chain has TRBV18 and TRBJ2-1, with no clear D. From germline, CDR1 is KGHSH and CDR2 LQKENI. V lost 2 bases and J 0 bases, leaving 8 bases between the germline ends. The CDR3 covers 15 residues. The CDR3 DNA reads TGTGCCAGCTCACCAGAGGTACCCTCCTACAATGAGCAGTTCTTC. As protein: CASSPEVPSYNEQFF. Full variable domain (remainder filled in from reference TRBV18 and TRBJ2-1): NAGVMQNPRHLVRRRGQEARLRCSPMKGHSHVYWYRQLPEEGLKFMVYLQKENIIDESGMPKERFSAEFPKEGPSILRIQQVVRGDSAAYFCASSPEVPSYNEQFFGPGTRLTVL.

The chain combines TRBV3-1 (or the pseudogene TRBV3-2) with TRBJ1-2; no reliable D call. V lost 1 base to trimming and J lost 3 bases, with 15 bases between them. This CDR3 spans 16 amino acids. Germline V gene data show CDR1 as LGHDT and CDR2 as YNNKEL (reference sequence). DNA for the CDR3: TGTGCCAGCAGCCAAGCATCCCTCCCACTCGACTATGGCTACACCTTC. It encodes CASSQASLPLDYGYTF.

The rearrangement links TRBV28 to TRBJ1-1; 7 nucleotides match TRBD1. This CDR3 spans 13 amino acids. Germline trimming cut 6 bases from V and 3 bases from J; bases unmatched to any gene: 4. Germline CDR1 MDHEN, CDR2 SYDVKM. CDR3 bases: TGTGCCAGCAGATTAACAGGGGACACTGAAGCTTTCTTT. Translated, it gives CASRLTGDTEAFF.

The chain combines TRBV27 with TRBJ2-1, with TRBD1 matching 8 bases. This CDR3 is built from 15 residues. Germline CDR1 MNHEY, CDR2 SMNVEV (reference sequence). V shed 2 bases and J 3 bases; nucleotides not matched to a gene: 3. The CDR3 region has the DNA TGTGCCAGCAGTTTAAACAGGGGGTACTACAATGAGCAGTTCTTC. Translation: CASSLNRGYYNEQFF.

The chain links TRBV4-1 to TRBJ2-5; D gene unclear. The CDR3 is made up of 15 amino acids. The germline CDR1 and CDR2 sequences are MGHRA and YSYEKL. V was pared by 0 bases and J by 5 bases, with 13 bases between. The CDR3 loop reads CASSQEDGSGETQYF. The CDR3 DNA reads TGCGCCAGCAGCCAAGAAGACGGCTCGGGTGAGACCCAGTACTTC.

J is TRBJ1-5 and V is TRBV5-5; D not resolved. This CDR3 has 12 amino acids. Per the germline V gene, CDR1 is SGHKS and CDR2 is YYEKEE (reference sequence). The V gene lost 4 bases and the J gene lost 4 bases, with 6 bases spanning the gap. CDR3 in amino acids: CASSPLNQPQHF. The CDR3 DNA sequence: TGTGCCAGCAGCCCACTGAATCAGCCCCAGCATTTT.

DNA of the CDR3: TGTGCCAGCAGTGAAGTCGTTACTAATGAAAAACTGTTTTTT. This sequence encodes CASSEVVTNEKLFF. The chain has TRBV6-1 and TRBJ1-4; D unclear. CDR1 MNHNS and CDR2 SASEGT come from the germline V gene. CDR3 length equals 14 residues. Trimming took off 1 base at V and 2 bases at J, with 5 bases between the two ends.

The CDR3 here is CASSFGGSGNTIYF. The CDR3 bases are TGTGCCAGCAGTTTCGGAGGATCCGGAAACACCATATATTTT. The genes are TRBV28 and TRBJ1-3, with D uncertain. Germline loops: CDR1 MDHEN, CDR2 SYDVKM. Deletions cut 3 bases from V and 4 bases from J, with 10 bases between. The CDR3 is 14 residues long.

The J gene is TRBJ2-1, the V gene TRBV29-1; D is perhaps TRBD2 (5 bases). CDR1 and CDR2 (germline): SQVTM, ANQGSEA. The CDR3 sequence is 14 residues long. The V gene lost 6 bases and the J gene lost 0 bases, with 12 bases spanning the gap. CDR3: CSVGLDYSYNEQFF. The CDR3 DNA reads as TGCAGCGTAGGCCTAGACTACTCCTACAATGAGCAGTTCTTC.

The chain employs TRBV5-4 and TRBJ1-2; TRBD1 matches at 9 bases. Trimming at V came to 3 bases and at J to 4 bases, leaving 4 bases not matched to a gene. CDR1 and CDR2 (germline): SGHNT, YYREEE (reference sequence). This CDR3 is built from 14 residues. CDR3 sequence (DNA): TGTGCCAGCAGCTCGGGACAGGGCCCCTATGGCTACACCTTC. This encodes CASSSGQGPYGYTF. Complete variable domain (other parts from reference TRBV5-4 and TRBJ1-2): ETGVTQSPTHLIKTRGQQVTLRCSSQSGHNTVSWYQQALGQGPQFIFQYYREEENGRGNFPPRFSGLQFPNYSSELNVNALELDDSALYLCASSSGQGPYGYTFGSGTRLTVV.

The chain recombines TRBV28 with TRBJ1-5; maybe TRBD1 (6 bases). Germline CDR1 is MDHEN and CDR2 is SYDVKM. The V end lost 3 bases, the J end lost 4 bases, and 13 bases lay between the germline ends. The CDR3 sequence is 15 residues long. CDR3 DNA: TGTGCCAGCAGTTTCAGAGGGGGTCAGAATCAGCCCCAGCATTTT. Encoded protein: CASSFRGGQNQPQHF.

This chain joins TRBV12-3 or TRBV12-4 and TRBJ1-2; D is uncertain. The CDR3 length is 13 residues. Trimming left V 3 bases short and J 5 bases short, with 10 bases between. The CDR3 loop is CASSFSNLYGYTF. The CDR3 nucleotides read TGTGCCAGCAGTTTTAGTAACCTTTATGGCTACACCTTC.

The rearrangement links TRBV3-1 (or the pseudogene TRBV3-2) to TRBJ1-1; TRBD1 might be the D (6 bases). This CDR3 comprises 14 residues. The germline V gene has CDR1 LGHDT and CDR2 YNNKEL (reference sequence). V dropped 2 bases and J dropped 1 base, with 8 bases sitting between them. CDR3 region: CASSQLQGNTEAFF. In nucleotides, the CDR3 is TGTGCCAGCAGCCAACTACAGGGGAACACTGAAGCTTTCTTT.

The chain links TRBV5-5 to TRBJ2-7; D perhaps matches TRBD1 (6 bases). Trimming took off 5 bases at V and 3 bases at J, with 18 bases between the two ends. Germline CDR1 is SGHKS and CDR2 is YYEKEE (reference sequence). The CDR3 has 15 residues. CDR3 nucleotide sequence: TGTGCCAGCAGTCCTCCCGGGACAAGAATCTACGAGCAGTACTTC. Translating gives CASSPPGTRIYEQYF.

The chain carries TRBV15 and TRBJ2-1; D is possibly TRBD1 (5 bases). Per the germline V gene, CDR1 is LNHNV and CDR2 is YYDKDF (reference sequence). Trimming left V 1 base short and J 4 bases short, with 11 bases between. The CDR3 covers 15 residues. CDR3 loop: CATSRVGRAYNEQFF. CDR3 coding DNA: TGTGCCACCAGCAGAGTGGGCAGGGCATACAATGAGCAGTTCTTC.

The rearrangement joins TRBV19 to TRBJ2-6, with a possible D match to TRBD1 (6 bases). The CDR3 is 17 residues long. The germline V gene has CDR1 LNHDA and CDR2 SQIVND (reference sequence). The V end was cut by 7 bases, the J end by 0 bases, with 16 bases between. The CDR3 region has the DNA TGTGCCAGTAACCTACAGGGAACCTTCTCTGGGGCCAACGTCCTGACTTTC. Protein: CASNLQGTFSGANVLTF.

This chain connects TRBV29-1 to TRBJ1-1, with D uncertain. V gave up 1 base and J gave up 1 base, with 7 bases separating them. The CDR3 length is 13 residues. Germline V lookup: CDR1 SQVTM, CDR2 ANQGSEA. CDR3: CSVEVGANTEAFF. CDR3 in DNA: TGCAGCGTTGAAGTGGGCGCGAACACTGAAGCTTTCTTT. Variable domain in full (rest from reference TRBV29-1 and TRBJ1-1): SAVISQKPSRDICQRGTSLTIQCQVDSQVTMMFWYRQQPGQSLTLIATANQGSEATYESGFVIDKFPISRPNLTFSTLTVSNMSPEDSSIYLCSVEVGANTEAFFGQGTRLTVV.

V usage is TRBV9 and J usage is TRBJ2-5; possible D gene TRBD1, 6 bases. This CDR3 contains 13 residues. The germline V and J ends were trimmed by 3 bases and 10 bases, with 16 bases remaining between them. Per the germline V gene, CDR1 is SGDLS and CDR2 is YYNGEE. For the CDR3, the DNA is TGTGCCAGCAGCGCCGGGACAAGAGGGGGCCAGTACTTC. Translated, it gives CASSAGTRGGQYF.

The chain carries TRBV10-3 and TRBJ1-4, with TRBD1 matching 8 bases. Germline V CDR1 and CDR2: ENHRY, SYGVKD. The CDR3 extends over 14 amino acids. Unmatched junction bases numbered 6, after V lost 5 bases and J lost 7 bases. CDR3 loop: CAISRQGKGEKLFF. The CDR3 coding sequence is TGTGCCATCAGTCGACAGGGGAAAGGTGAAAAACTGTTTTTT.

This clone was counted once. The chain uses TRBV4-1 and TRBJ1-1, with D tentatively TRBD1 (6 bases). Trimming stripped 6 bases from V and 3 bases from J, with 8 bases between. The CDR3 has 12 residues. In germline, CDR1 is MGHRA, CDR2 YSYEKL. The CDR3 protein is CASSEGDTEAFF. In DNA, the CDR3 is TGCGCCAGCAGTGAGGGGGACACTGAAGCTTTCTTT.

V gene TRBV2 combines with J gene TRBJ2-3; TRBD2 matches 9 bases. The V and J ends lost 5 bases and 3 bases, in that order; junction bases with no gene match: 9. CDR1 is SNHLY, CDR2 FYNNEI, per germline. This CDR3 is built from 16 residues. This CDR3 reads CASSWPREGGTDTQYF. The CDR3 nucleotides read TGTGCCAGCAGTTGGCCGCGGGAGGGAGGGACAGATACGCAGTATTTT.

V and J are TRBV5-8 and TRBJ2-2, with D possibly TRBD1 on 6 matching bases. Germline V gene lookup returns CDR1 SGHTS and CDR2 YDEGEE. V was trimmed by 5 bases and J by 1 base, leaving 9 bases between them. This CDR3 has 14 amino acids. CDR3 in amino acids: CASSRGQNTGELFF. The DNA of the CDR3 is TGTGCCAGCAGTAGGGGACAGAACACCGGGGAGCTGTTTTTT. The full variable domain, completed using reference TRBV5-8 and TRBJ2-2, is EAGVTQSPTHLIKTRGQQATLRCSPISGHTSVYWYQQALGLGLQFLLWYDEGEERNRGNFPPRFSGRQFPNYSSELNVNALELEDSALYLCASSRGQNTGELFFGEGSRLTVL.

The chain has TRBV7-9 and TRBJ1-1, with TRBD1 as a possible D gene (6 bases). V dropped 5 bases and J dropped 0 bases, with 13 bases sitting between them. CDR1 and CDR2 from the germline V gene are SEHNR and FQNEAQ (reference sequence). The CDR3 has 15 amino acids. This chain's CDR3 is CASSIAGTLNTEAFF. CDR3 DNA: TGTGCCAGCAGCATCGCCGGGACACTGAACACTGAAGCTTTCTTT.

The chain employs TRBV27 and TRBJ2-2, with D perhaps TRBD1 (6 bases). CDR1 MNHEY and CDR2 SMNVEV come from the germline V gene (reference sequence). V lost 5 bases, J lost 5 bases, and 12 bases lay in between. The CDR3 covers 14 residues. The CDR3 sequence: CASSPQRGTGELFF. The CDR3 DNA sequence: TGTGCCAGCAGTCCCCAAAGGGGGACCGGGGAGCTGTTTTTT.

The chain employs TRBV2 and TRBJ1-4, with a tentative D call TRBD1 (5 bases). V lost 4 bases and J 6 bases, leaving 12 bases between the germline ends. Germline CDR1 reads SNHLY; CDR2 reads FYNNEI. CDR3 length equals 14 residues. The CDR3 spells CASSGGQPHEKLFF. Written as DNA, the CDR3 is TGTGCCAGCAGTGGGGGCCAGCCTCATGAAAAACTGTTTTTT.